This T cell receptor beta chain emerged from a study of T cells after yellow fever vaccination. This clonotype was counted ten times or more. The antigen remains undetermined. Findings of the study overall: Booster sampling recovered most clones from primary vaccination (roughly 97% CD4, approximately 90% CD8).

TCRdb used MiXCR to reprocess the 5' RACE reads, holding one entry per CDR3 protein. The sample carries 60,000 to 95,000 distinct CDR3 sequences, about 7.3% recorded once. The CDR3 totals 14 residues. From germline, CDR1 is DFQATT and CDR2 SNEGSKA (reference sequence). Trimming pared 0 bases from V and 2 bases from J, leaving 9 bases between. The sample here was CD8+ T cells sorted from PBMCs, taken 9 to 11 days after the first yellow fever vaccination. The origin of this receptor is a man younger than 35 who received the YFV17D yellow fever vaccine. V and J are TRBV20-1 and TRBJ2-3; D not certain. The CDR3 reads CSARDLFDTDTQYF. DNA for the CDR3: TGCAGTGCTAGAGATCTTTTTGACACAGATACGCAGTATTTT.